This TCR beta chain was captured in a study of blood T cells in healthy people across ages. Findings and caveats of the study: Diversity estimates from one million T cells were considered underestimates. More naive CD4+ cells and higher diversity marked long-lived donors relative to aged donors.

Those donating, healthy Caucasian individuals from Russia, were aged roughly 6 to 100. The second PCR ran roughly 6 to 11 cycles with a sample-barcoded 5' primer and J-beta primers. A template-switch adaptor that had 12 random nucleotides put a tag on each cDNA molecule. MiXCR, run by TCRdb on the 5' RACE reads, gives a single entry per CDR3 protein. This table holds 700,000 to 900,000 distinct CDR3 sequences, roughly 50% found once. Looked up from germline, CDR1 is KGHDR and CDR2 is SFDVKD. The V end lost 4 bases, the J end lost 5 bases, and 11 bases lay between the germline ends. CDR3 size: 14 residues. Notes on this clonotype: Its antigen is undetermined.

The chain employs TRBV24-1 and TRBJ1-5; no firm D call. Material for sequencing was blood. The TCR was taken from a man aged 80 or over in good health. This CDR3 is CATSDPGRYQPQHF. Written as DNA, the CDR3 is TGTGCCACCAGTGACCCCGGACGTTATCAGCCCCAGCATTTT.